The source of this TCR beta chain is a study of blood T cell repertoires in COVID-19. For the study at large: Acute and convalescent COVID-19 samples came from the United States, Italy and Spain. PBMCs, B-cell-depleted T cells, or T cells provided the cDNA or gDNA that made up the material.

The study recruited people aged about 18 to 89 years across some 23 US areas. The length of the CDR3 is 15 residues. The germline V gene has CDR1 SGHRS and CDR2 YFSETQ. Trimming left V 0 bases short and J 4 bases short, with 11 bases between. Authors' data handling: From reference gene primer amplification, estimates of nucleated cell counts were derived. The method was immunoSEQ multiplex PCR; TCRdb's version includes in-frame clones alone and lacks a portion of them. That table gives V, J and clone size, and the DNA gave D and trimming. The sample carries fewer than 500,000 clones, 70% to 90% recorded once.

The clonotype originates from a woman aged 18-29 years with acute COVID-19. The sample comprised PBMCs or T cells enriched from blood (not recorded which). The genes are TRBV5-1 and TRBJ2-1; D gene ambiguous. CDR3 in amino acids: CASSLAGEVYNEQFF. The CDR3 DNA reads as TGCGCCAGCAGCTTGGCCGGTGAGGTGTACAATGAGCAGTTCTTC.